The next 24 T cell receptor beta chains were all read from a single sample in a study of T-cell reconstitution after alpha-beta-depleted transplantation in children. Unique molecular identifiers tagged the TCRbeta library. TCRdb re-derived calls from the PCR reads in MiXCR, one entry per CDR3 protein. The table has about 640,000 distinct CDR3 sequences, roughly 17% seen once. The source was PBMCs from the stem cell graft donor, collected from the stem cell graft. The source of these receptors is a human donor who donated a stem cell graft to a child with acute myeloid leukemia.

This clonotype was counted at least ten times. This chain joins TRBV7-9 and TRBJ2-7; 8 bases map to TRBD1. Germline CDR1 is SEHNR and CDR2 is FQNEAQ (reference sequence). The CDR3 runs to 17 residues. With 4 bases clipped from V and 2 bases from J, the junction kept 13 bases outside the gene matches. The CDR3 spells CASSWITGGPPPYEQYF. The CDR3 DNA follows: TGTGCCAGCAGCTGGATAACAGGGGGTCCTCCTCCCTACGAGCAGTACTTC.

This clonotype was seen a few times. The junction departs from germline at one end; a sequencing error may be responsible. The CDR3 DNA follows: TGTGCCAGCAGCTTATTTCGGGGGGGACCCTACAATGAGCAGTTCTTC. As protein: CASSLFRGGPYNEQFF. V and J are TRBV27 and TRBJ2-1; 8 positions match TRBD2. Per the germline V gene, CDR1 is MNHEY and CDR2 is SMNVEV (reference sequence). The CDR3 sequence is 16 residues long.

This clonotype occurred many times. The rearrangement joins TRBV5-1 to TRBJ2-1, with D possibly TRBD1 on 5 matching bases. This CDR3 has 13 amino acids. Germline loops: CDR1 SGHRS, CDR2 YFSETQ. Trimming stripped 4 bases from V and 7 bases from J, with 12 bases between. CDR3 residues: CASSGRAGNEQFF. DNA for the CDR3: TGCGCCAGCAGCGGAAGGGCAGGGAATGAGCAGTTCTTC.

About this clonotype itself: A much larger clonotype is one base distant, so this may be a read error. The chain has TRBV6-1 and TRBJ1-1; D not resolved. V lost 11 bases and J lost 1, with 14 bases in between. Germline V CDR1 and CDR2: MNHNS, SASEGT. The CDR3 contains 13 residues. The CDR3 bases are TGTGCCGGCACTGGGGTTGAGAACACTGAAGCTTTCTTT. It is translated as CAGTGVENTEAFF.

The rearrangement uses TRBV7-9 and TRBJ2-7, with D possibly being TRBD1 (5 bases). The V gene lost 1 base and the J gene lost 1 base, with 11 bases spanning the gap. This CDR3 region has 15 residues. CDR1 and CDR2 (germline): SEHNR, FQNEAQ (reference sequence). The CDR3 loop is CASSLGPGKSYEQYF. DNA for the CDR3: TGTGCCAGCAGCTTAGGGCCAGGGAAATCCTACGAGCAGTACTTC.

The J gene is TRBJ2-1, the V gene TRBV4-3; 10 bases fit TRBD1. Germline V lookup: CDR1 LGHNA, CDR2 YSLEER. The V segment lost 3 bases and the J segment 6 bases; nucleotides outside the gene matches: 14. The CDR3 length is 18 residues. The CDR3 region is CASSHNRDRGLGINEQFF. CDR3 nucleotides: TGCGCCAGCAGCCACAACCGGGACAGGGGTCTAGGGATCAATGAGCAGTTCTTC.

This clonotype was observed many times. The CDR3: CASSQGHGYTF. CDR3 DNA: TGTGCCAGCAGTCAGGGACATGGCTACACCTTC. The chain is built from TRBV27 and TRBJ1-2; a possible D gene is TRBD1 (5 bases). V dropped 5 bases and J dropped 6 bases, with 7 bases sitting between them. This CDR3 comprises 11 residues. Germline V gene sequence: CDR1 MNHEY, CDR2 SMNVEV (reference sequence).

V is TRBV24-1 and J is TRBJ2-3; 11 positions match TRBD2. Germline CDR1 reads KGHDR; CDR2 reads SFDVKD. V lost 3 bases, J lost 10 bases, and 11 bases stayed unmatched. The CDR3 runs 16 residues. The CDR3 nucleotides are TGTGCCACCAGTGATCTCCCTAGCGGGGGGCCCACCTCGCAGTATTTT. Amino acid sequence: CATSDLPSGGPTSQYF.

Remarks on this clonotype: The junction does not match germline at one end; this may be a read error. This chain uses TRBV20-1 with TRBJ1-5, with D possibly being TRBD1 (6 bases). Germline lookup yields CDR1 DFQATT and CDR2 SNEGSKA (reference sequence). The CDR3 length is 17 residues. The CDR3 DNA reads TGCTGTGCTCTTAAACACAGGGAACCCTCTAGCAATCAGCCCCAGCATTTT. It specifies CCALKHREPSSNQPQHF.

The table lists this clonotype with many counts. This chain connects TRBV25-1 to TRBJ1-1; D call uncertain. CDR1 is MGHDK, CDR2 SYGVNS, per germline. V was shortened by 6 bases and J by 4 bases, with 15 bases between the two germline ends. The length of the CDR3 is 14 residues. CDR3 DNA: TGTGCCAGCAGCCTACCTGGGGAAGGCACTGAAGCTTTCTTT. Protein: CASSLPGEGTEAFF. Supplemented by reference TRBV25-1 and TRBJ1-1, the full variable domain reads EADIYQTPRYLVIGTGKKITLECSQTMGHDKMYWYQQDPGMELHLIHYSYGVNSTEKGDLSSESTVSRIRTEHFPLTLESARPSHTSQYLCASSLPGEGTEAFFGQGTRLTVV.

This clonotype came up many times. The DNA of the CDR3 is TGTGCCAGCAGTTACGGCGTGGGGGGAAATTCACCCCTCCACTTT. Translating it yields CASSYGVGGNSPLHF. The gene calls are TRBV6-5 and TRBJ1-6; tentative D call: TRBD1 (5 bases). The germline V gene has CDR1 MNHEY and CDR2 SVGAGI. V was shortened by 2 bases and J by 7 bases, with 12 bases between the two germline ends. This CDR3 is built from 15 residues.

V usage is TRBV28 and J usage is TRBJ2-1, with TRBD1 matching over 7 bases. This CDR3 is 16 amino acids long. Looked up from germline, CDR1 is MDHEN and CDR2 is SYDVKM. V was clipped by 3 bases and J by 6 bases; unmatched bases: 11. CDR3: CASSFLSDRRSNEQFF. CDR3 bases: TGTGCCAGCAGTTTTCTTTCGGACAGGAGGTCCAATGAGCAGTTCTTC. The entire variable domain, with the rest obtained from reference TRBV28 and TRBJ2-1, is as follows: DVKVTQSSRYLVKRTGEKVFLECVQDMDHENMFWYRQDPGLGLRLIYFSYDVKMKEKGDIPEGYSVSREKKERFSLILESASTNQTSMYLCASSFLSDRRSNEQFFGPGTRLTVL.

In this sample, this clonotype turned up many times. The chain recombines TRBV4-3 with TRBJ2-1, with 9 positions matching TRBD2. The CDR3 loop spans 14 amino acids. The germline V gene encodes CDR1 LGHNA and CDR2 YSLEER. V shed 4 bases, J shed 5 bases, and the junction held 3 bases outside the gene matches. CDR3 residues: CASSRTSENNEQFF. The CDR3 bases are TGCGCCAGCAGCCGGACTAGCGAGAACAATGAGCAGTTCTTC.

Only a few counts were recorded for this clonotype. This sequence joins TRBV12-3 or TRBV12-4 and TRBJ2-1; 8 nucleotides agree with TRBD1. CDR3 size: 15 residues. V trimming: 4 bases; J trimming: 6 bases; junction bases outside the gene matches: 8. CDR3 protein: CASSSADRGGNEQFF. Here the CDR3 DNA reads TGTGCCAGCAGTTCCGCCGACAGGGGTGGCAATGAGCAGTTCTTC.

This clonotype was found many times. This chain uses TRBV20-1 with TRBJ2-5, with 7 bases aligning to TRBD2. Germline CDR1 is DFQATT and CDR2 is SNEGSKA (reference sequence). This CDR3 spans 16 amino acids. The V segment lost 0 bases and the J segment 0 bases; nucleotides outside the gene matches: 7. The CDR3 bases are TGCAGTGCTAGAGACCCAACCGGGGGGTACCAAGAGACCCAGTACTTC. Its protein is CSARDPTGGYQETQYF.

This clonotype came up many times. This chain joins TRBV5-1 and TRBJ1-1, with TRBD1 as a possible D gene (5 bases). This CDR3 comprises 14 residues. Germline-derived CDR1 and CDR2 are SGHRS and YFSETQ. Trimming cost V 0 bases and J 4 bases, with 10 bases left between them. CDR3 in DNA: TGCGCCAGCAGCTTGGAGGGGCAGGGCACTGAAGCTTTCTTT. This codes for CASSLEGQGTEAFF.

The CDR3 bases are TGTGCCAGCAGTTTAAAACAGTACACTGAAGCTTTCTTT. Amino acid sequence: CASSLKQYTEAFF. This chain uses TRBV27 with TRBJ1-1, with D uncertain. Germline V gene data show CDR1 as MNHEY and CDR2 as SMNVEV (reference sequence). Trimming removed 2 bases from V and 3 bases from J, with 7 bases in between. The CDR3 consists of 13 residues.

This clonotype was detected only a few times. The J gene is TRBJ1-5, the V gene TRBV20-1; D perhaps matches TRBD1 (6 bases). V was trimmed by 0 bases and J by 6 bases, leaving 12 bases between them. Germline V lookup: CDR1 DFQATT, CDR2 SNEGSKA (reference sequence). This CDR3 contains 14 residues. The CDR3, as DNA: TGCAGTGCTAGAGATCATACAGGGAGTCAGCCCCAGCATTTT. Amino acids: CSARDHTGSQPQHF.

The sample holds a few counts of this clonotype. The chain recombines TRBV10-1 with TRBJ2-1; maybe TRBD1 (6 bases). Trimming stripped 4 bases from V and 8 bases from J, with 9 bases between. The V gene's germline CDR1 is WNHNN and CDR2 SYGVQD (reference sequence). CDR3 length: 12 residues. The CDR3 bases are TGCGCCAGCAGTGGGTCAGGGGATGAGCAGTTCTTC. Protein sequence: CASSGSGDEQFF.

This clonotype came up many times. This chain uses TRBV4-3 with TRBJ2-1; 8 bases are a match to TRBD2. CDR1 and CDR2 from the germline V gene are LGHNA and YSLEER. V lost 0 bases, J lost 14 bases, and 6 bases stayed unmatched. CDR3 length: 13 amino acids. The DNA for the CDR3 is TGCGCCAGCAGCCAAGATCGCGGGACTAGAAAGTTCTTC. Translation gives CASSQDRGTRKFF.

This clonotype was counted many times. The chain has TRBV20-1 and TRBJ2-3; TRBD2 agrees at 10 bases. The ends lost 6 bases at V and 7 bases at J; junction bases unmatched: 19. Germline loops: CDR1 DFQATT, CDR2 SNEGSKA (reference sequence). The CDR3 is 17 residues long. CDR3 protein: CSALPPPTSGASNTQYF. CDR3 coding DNA: TGCAGTGCCCTCCCACCCCCCACTAGCGGGGCCTCGAATACGCAGTATTTT.

This clonotype turned up a few times. The chain combines TRBV28 with TRBJ2-7; unclear D gene. The CDR3 is 14 amino acids. Germline CDR1 reads MDHEN; CDR2 reads SYDVKM. V gave up 4 bases and J gave up 2 bases, with 12 bases separating them. Written as DNA, the CDR3 is TGTGCCAGCAGTTCACACCTGGGGACCTACGAGCAGTACGTC. Residues: CASSSHLGTYEQYV.

This clonotype was seen at least ten times. This chain joins TRBV7-2 and TRBJ2-2; D gene ambiguous. Between the trimmed V and J ends, which lost 5 bases and 1 base, there was a span of 5 bases. The CDR3 totals 13 residues. Germline CDR1 and CDR2: SGHTA and FQGNSA. CDR3 amino acids: CASSPRNTGELFF. The CDR3 bases are TGTGCCAGCAGCCCGCGGAACACCGGGGAGCTGTTTTTT.

This clonotype turned up a few times. CDR3 nucleotide sequence: TGTGCCAGCAGCACTGCGACAGGGGGCGATGGCTACACCTTC. It specifies CASSTATGGDGYTF. V and J are TRBV5-6 and TRBJ1-2; TRBD1 aligns across 10 bases. The V and J ends lost 4 bases and 6 bases, in that order; junction bases with no gene match: 6. This CDR3 contains 14 residues. In germline, CDR1 is SGHDT, CDR2 YYEEEE.